The rows below give T cell receptor beta chains drawn from one sample of a study of blood T cell repertoires in COVID-19. Assay: immunoSEQ multiplex PCR; the TCRdb copy retains only in-frame clones and omits some. The sample comprises roughly 150,000 clones, 75% to 90% of which are singletons, and about 0.5% rests with the top ten. The sample taken for sequencing was peripheral blood. Receptors were obtained from a man in his sixties with acute or convalescent COVID-19. Each CDR3 is given without its conserved first and last residue. The order of the fields is J gene, V gene, CDR3 protein.

J gene: TRBJ2-3
V gene: TRBV7-9
CDR3 protein: ASILGTGTDTQY

J gene: TRBJ2-1
V gene: TRBV29-1
CDR3 protein: SVEGTGRSYNEQF

J gene: TRBJ2-1
V gene: TRBV7-2
CDR3 protein: ASSPHQTTRGNEQF

J gene: TRBJ2-5
V gene: TRBV2
CDR3 protein: ASSDVAGGETQY

J gene: TRBJ1-5
V gene: TRBV2
CDR3 protein: ASSVRGNSNQPQH

J gene: TRBJ2-7
V gene: TRBV28
CDR3 protein: ASSLIPRGSEQY

J gene: TRBJ1-2
V gene: TRBV28
CDR3 protein: ASRPTGMDGYT

J gene: TRBJ2-2
V gene: TRBV5-6
CDR3 protein: ASSSGGWGTGELF

J gene: TRBJ2-2
V gene: TRBV9
CDR3 protein: ASSVRPGGTGELF

J gene: TRBJ1-5
V gene: TRBV5-1
CDR3 protein: ASSLGDSTSNQPQH

J gene: TRBJ2-7
V gene: TRBV19
CDR3 protein: ASRAPGTEISYEQY

J gene: TRBJ1-3
V gene: TRBV6-5
CDR3 protein: ASSYSRDTPGNTIY

J gene: TRBJ1-6
V gene: TRBV6-2/TRBV6-3
CDR3 protein: ASSYSQGAANSPLH

J gene: TRBJ1-5
V gene: TRBV10-3
CDR3 protein: AISEGGGQGDQPQH

J gene: TRBJ1-2
V gene: TRBV7-2
CDR3 protein: ASSSSRRGDGYT

J gene: TRBJ1-2
V gene: TRBV6-5
CDR3 protein: ASSSTGFSSYGYT

J gene: TRBJ1-5
V gene: TRBV5-4
CDR3 protein: ASSPDGGQPQH

J gene: TRBJ2-3
V gene: TRBV6-6
CDR3 protein: ASTRGTGFTDTQY

J gene: TRBJ1-1
V gene: TRBV10-3
CDR3 protein: AISDGLSGTEAF

J gene: TRBJ1-3
V gene: TRBV5-6
CDR3 protein: ASSLGPSLGSGNTIY

J gene: TRBJ1-4
V gene: TRBV7-2
CDR3 protein: ASSSGTGNEKLF

J gene: TRBJ1-3
V gene: TRBV6-5
CDR3 protein: ASHDRGGNTIY

J gene: TRBJ2-7
V gene: TRBV6-5
CDR3 protein: ASSRGTGNYEQY

J gene: TRBJ2-1
V gene: TRBV19
CDR3 protein: ASSGLQGAQISYNEQF

J gene: TRBJ2-7
V gene: TRBV3-1/TRBV3-2
CDR3 protein: ASSQRLAGGEQY

J gene: TRBJ1-6
V gene: TRBV6-5
CDR3 protein: ASSSTGSYNSPLH

J gene: TRBJ1-2
V gene: TRBV5-4
CDR3 protein: ASSFDRGYT

J gene: TRBJ1-1
V gene: TRBV6-5
CDR3 protein: ASRDTGGTEAF

J gene: TRBJ2-7
V gene: TRBV3-1/TRBV3-2
CDR3 protein: ASSQEATGYSEQY

J gene: TRBJ2-1
V gene: TRBV7-2
CDR3 protein: ASSLRGLGTYNEQF

J gene: TRBJ2-1
V gene: TRBV19
CDR3 protein: ASRWTSSRREQF

J gene: TRBJ2-2
V gene: TRBV7-2
CDR3 protein: ASSLTRNTGELF

J gene: TRBJ2-1
V gene: TRBV5-4
CDR3 protein: ASSWPLGAGVDNEQF

J gene: TRBJ2-2
V gene: TRBV5-1
CDR3 protein: ASSLSGLAGNTGELF

J gene: TRBJ1-6
V gene: TRBV9
CDR3 protein: ASSVGLNPYNSPLH

J gene: TRBJ1-2
V gene: TRBV5-1
CDR3 protein: ASSAGQLNNYGYT

J gene: TRBJ2-4
V gene: TRBV4-2
CDR3 protein: ASSPGQGVTQNIQY

J gene: TRBJ1-3
V gene: TRBV10-3
CDR3 protein: AISDSGTGRSGNTIY

J gene: TRBJ1-5
V gene: TRBV9
CDR3 protein: ASSVDGGNNQPQH

J gene: TRBJ1-2
V gene: TRBV28
CDR3 protein: ASRPGSGVGYGYT

J gene: TRBJ2-5
V gene: TRBV19
CDR3 protein: ASSHLAGHGFQETQY

J gene: TRBJ2-2
V gene: TRBV25-1
CDR3 protein: ASSDAGSTGELF

J gene: TRBJ1-1
V gene: TRBV5-6
CDR3 protein: ASSFTGARVSEAF

J gene: TRBJ2-5
V gene: TRBV13
CDR3 protein: ASSGQGNGPTQY

J gene: TRBJ1-1
V gene: TRBV7-2
CDR3 protein: ASTRGASEGTEAF

J gene: TRBJ1-5
V gene: TRBV19
CDR3 protein: ASSIGQGLGLYSNQPQH

J gene: TRBJ2-1
V gene: TRBV4-3
CDR3 protein: ASSQSRTAYNEQF

J gene: TRBJ2-1
V gene: TRBV27
CDR3 protein: ASRPAGAGNEQF

J gene: TRBJ1-4
V gene: TRBV11-2
CDR3 protein: ASSLYRGEKLF

J gene: TRBJ2-1
V gene: TRBV6-4
CDR3 protein: ASSDSEAGVGEQF

J gene: TRBJ2-5
V gene: TRBV7-2
CDR3 protein: ASSYRVQETQY

J gene: TRBJ2-3
V gene: TRBV12-5
CDR3 protein: ASGPGQGLTDTQY

J gene: TRBJ1-1
V gene: TRBV15
CDR3 protein: ATSRPPGSTEAF

J gene: TRBJ2-1
V gene: TRBV6-2/TRBV6-3
CDR3 protein: ASTPGVAGGFEQF

J gene: TRBJ2-6
V gene: TRBV5-1
CDR3 protein: ASSLMGIFGSGANVLT

J gene: TRBJ2-7
V gene: TRBV5-5
CDR3 protein: ASSLGQISYEQY

J gene: TRBJ2-7
V gene: TRBV9
CDR3 protein: ASSPDATPRGYEQY

J gene: TRBJ2-6
V gene: TRBV19
CDR3 protein: ASSIGGAGANVLT